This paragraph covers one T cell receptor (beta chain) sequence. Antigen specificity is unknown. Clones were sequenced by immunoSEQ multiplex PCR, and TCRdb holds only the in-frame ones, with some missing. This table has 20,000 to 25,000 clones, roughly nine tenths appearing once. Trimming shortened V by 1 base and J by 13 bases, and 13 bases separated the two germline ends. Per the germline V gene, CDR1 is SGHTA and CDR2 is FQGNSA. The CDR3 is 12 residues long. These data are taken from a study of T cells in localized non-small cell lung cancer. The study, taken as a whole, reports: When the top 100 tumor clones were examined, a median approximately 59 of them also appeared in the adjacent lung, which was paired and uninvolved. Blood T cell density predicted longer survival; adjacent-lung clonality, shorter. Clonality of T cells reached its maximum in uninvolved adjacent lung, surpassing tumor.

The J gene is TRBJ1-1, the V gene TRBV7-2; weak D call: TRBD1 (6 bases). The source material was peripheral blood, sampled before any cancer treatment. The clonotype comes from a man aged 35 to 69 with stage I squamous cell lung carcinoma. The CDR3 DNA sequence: TGTGCCAGCAGCTTAGGGAGGGGGAAGCTTTTCTTT. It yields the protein CASSLGRGKLFF.